The entry below describes one T cell receptor beta chain. Antigen: not known. The source of the sample is a study of cytomegalovirus exposure and HLA in healthy donors. At the level of the study: The approximately 610 first-cohort repertoires shared a platform with the roughly 130 validation repertoires, as reported in a later analysis. Study findings and constraints: Both high specificity and high sensitivity reportedly marked the classifier's diagnosis of cytomegalovirus status. Listed as cytomegalovirus-associated were 150 to 200 TCR beta chains.

Data came from immunoSEQ multiplex PCR; TCRdb stores just in-frame clones and leaves some out. The sample yields 150,000 to 200,000 clones, about 82% seen once. This CDR3 is built from 15 residues. Germline CDR1 KGHSH, CDR2 LQKENI. Deletions cut 6 bases from V and 1 base from J, with 16 bases between. Separate from the 666-subject first cohort, the roughly 120-subject validation cohort was the one that the donors belonged to. The chain has TRBV18 and TRBJ2-7; D perhaps matches TRBD1 (6 bases). This receptor was taken from a man under 40 in good health and CMV-seropositive. The sequencing sample was made of PBMCs. CDR3 sequence: CASSTSRDMSYEQYF. CDR3 nucleotide sequence: TGTGCCAGCTCCACCAGCCGGGACATGTCCTACGAGCAGTACTTC.